In this sample, the clone carrying this T cell receptor beta chain turned up a few times. What it binds is not known. The data are from a study of identical twins. The germline gives CDR1 DFQATT, CDR2 SNEGSKA (reference sequence). Trimming took 3 bases from V and 1 from J, leaving 13 bases between them. This CDR3 region has 14 residues. Study-level results: The study found weaker excess twin sharing in beta out-of-frame sequences. Researchers reported excess low generation probability among twin-shared out-of-frame alpha sequences. Memory repertoires showed no such pattern, whereas abundant cord blood beta clonotypes carried fewer insertions.

TCRdb re-derived calls from the 5' RACE reads in MiXCR, one entry per CDR3 protein. The table records approximately 890,000 distinct CDR3 sequences, 9% to 15% of them present only once. The data were also submitted as part of a second study, on yellow fever vaccine responses in identical twins. From that paper: Twins' vaccine T cell response reportedly gave the appearance of partial convergence and partial personalization.

This sequence joins TRBV20-1 and TRBJ2-7; possibly TRBD2 for D (5 bases). The clonotype was recovered from a woman between 18 and 29 years old in good health. The specimen was PBMCs. CDR3 nucleotide sequence: TGCAGTGCTAGGGCCTTGGGCGGGTCCTACGAGCAGTACGTC. Amino acid sequence: CSARALGGSYEQYV.